Listed below are T cell receptor beta chains from one sample, sequenced in a study of blood T cell repertoires in COVID-19. TCRdb's copy holds only in-frame clones and misses some; the assay was immunoSEQ multiplex PCR. The data contain under 300,000 clones, around 90% of them seen just once; the ten biggest clones take up roughly 0.8%. The sample was peripheral blood. These receptors were obtained from a man aged 25 to 40 with COVID-19, enrolled during active disease. The CDR3 runs from the conserved cysteine through the conserved F or W. The order of the fields is J gene, D gene, V gene, clone size, CDR3 DNA, CDR3 protein. A D gene is named only where the DNA matches it firmly. Only part of the rows carry a size: once, few, many, or a class if the clone is expanded.

>TRBJ2-3|TRBD2|TRBV7-2|-
TGTGCCAGCAGCCAAGGACTAGCCCCAGATACGCAGTATTTT
CASSQGLAPDTQYF
>TRBJ2-2|-|TRBV15|-
TGTGCCACCGGGACGAGACGGGGGAACTCCGGGGAGCTGTTTTTT
CATGTRRGNSGELFF
>TRBJ1-5|TRBD1|TRBV19|-
TGTGCCAGTACCCAGGGACAGGGTTATAGCAATCAGCCCCAGCATTTT
CASTQGQGYSNQPQHF
>TRBJ2-1|TRBD2|TRBV11-2|-
TGTGCCAGCAGCTTAGGGGTCGGACTAGCCATCAATGAGCAGTTCTTC
CASSLGVGLAINEQFF
>TRBJ1-3|-|TRBV19|-
TGTGCCAGTAGTCCCCGACCGGGAACGTACGGAAACACCATATATTTT
CASSPRPGTYGNTIYF
>TRBJ2-7|-|TRBV5-1|-
TGCGCCAGCAGCAATCTAGTTGACTACGAGCAGTACTTC
CASSNLVDYEQYF
>TRBJ2-5|TRBD2|TRBV9|-
TGTGCCAGCAGCGTAGCTACCCGAAGCGGGGGGGCTTTGGGAGAGACCCAGTACTTC
CASSVATRSGGALGETQYF
>TRBJ2-7|TRBD1|TRBV13|-
TGTGCCAGCAGCCGGAACCCACCGACAGGGGGCTACGAGCAGTACTTC
CASSRNPPTGGYEQYF
>TRBJ1-1|-|TRBV12-3/TRBV12-4|-
TGTGCCAGCAGTTTAGGTGGAGGGTTGGGCTTCTTT
CASSLGGGLGFF
>TRBJ2-1|-|TRBV11-2|-
TGTGCCAGCAGCTCAGACCGGGATGAGCAGTTCTTC
CASSSDRDEQFF
>TRBJ1-2|TRBD1|TRBV6-6|-
TGTGCCAGCAACAACCGACAGGGCCAGAGCTATGGCTACACCTTC
CASNNRQGQSYGYTF
>TRBJ1-1|TRBD1|TRBV6-5|-
TGTGCCAGCAGTACGACAGGGAGAAAGGACACTGAAGCTTTCTTT
CASSTTGRKDTEAFF
>TRBJ2-1|TRBD1|TRBV2|once
TGTGCCAGTAGAGAGGGGGCTCTCAATGAGCAGTTCTTC
CASREGALNEQFF
>TRBJ1-1|-|TRBV6-5|once
TGTGCCAGCAGTCCACCCCGGGACACCCGAGGGGCTTTCTTT
CASSPPRDTRGAFF
>TRBJ1-3|-|TRBV5-1|once
TGCGCCAGCAGCTTAACAGGTGGCTCTGGAAACACCATATATTTT
CASSLTGGSGNTIYF
>TRBJ2-2|-|TRBV9|-
TGTGCCAGCAGCGTTAGTCCGGGGACGAACACCGGGGAGCTGTTTTTT
CASSVSPGTNTGELFF
>TRBJ1-1|-|TRBV24-1|-
TGTGCCACCAGAGGACAGAACACTGAAGCTTTCTTT
CATRGQNTEAFF
>TRBJ1-2|TRBD1|TRBV6-6|-
TGTGCCAGCAGTTTAACAGGGGGCGCATCCTATGGCTACACCTTC
CASSLTGGASYGYTF
>TRBJ1-4|-|TRBV18|-
TGTGCCAGCTCACCACGGGGGCCGGCAACTAATGAAAAACTGTTTTTT
CASSPRGPATNEKLFF
>TRBJ1-5|-|TRBV6-2/TRBV6-3|few
TGTGCCAGCAGCCAACCCGATGGAGGGGGCAATCAGCCCCAGCATTTT
CASSQPDGGGNQPQHF
>TRBJ2-5|TRBD2|TRBV2|-
TGTGCCAGCAGTCCTATAGCGGGGAGTGAGACCCAGTACTTC
CASSPIAGSETQYF
>TRBJ2-1|-|TRBV3-1/TRBV3-2|-
TGTGCCAGCAGCCAAGAGGCTCAAACCCAACCCTCGTTCTTC
CASSQEAQTQPSFF
>TRBJ2-4|TRBD1|TRBV11-1|once
TGTGCCAGCAGACGATCACAGGGGGCAGCCAAAAACATTCAGTACTTC
CASRRSQGAAKNIQYF
>TRBJ1-1|-|TRBV18|once
TGTGCCAGCTCACCACGGGGCGGCTTGGCTGAAGCTTTCTTT
CASSPRGGLAEAFF
>TRBJ2-5|-|TRBV18|-
TGTGCCAGCTCACCAAGTAGTGGCGGCGGCGGGATAGAGACCCAGTACTTC
CASSPSSGGGGIETQYF
>TRBJ1-5|-|TRBV28|-
TGTGCCAGCAGTTTCACGGGGTGGGCATTGGGCAATCAGCCCCAGCATTTT
CASSFTGWALGNQPQHF
>TRBJ1-3|-|TRBV5-1|once
TGCGCCAGCAGCTCGGTGGGGGGAAGAAACACCATATATTTT
CASSSVGGRNTIYF
>TRBJ1-6|-|TRBV9|-
TGTGCCAGCAGCGTAGAACAGCAAAATTCACCCCTCCACTTT
CASSVEQQNSPLHF
>TRBJ2-1|TRBD1|TRBV19|-
TGTGCCAGTAGTTCACAACAGGGGGCAAGTGACAATGAGCAGTTCTTC
CASSSQQGASDNEQFF
>TRBJ2-3|TRBD1|TRBV5-5|once
TGTGCCAGCAGCTCCACAGGGGGTGCGTCAGATACGCAGTATTTT
CASSSTGGASDTQYF
>TRBJ1-3|TRBD1|TRBV19|-
TGTGCCAGTAACATGGGGGACAGAGCCGGAGGAAACACCATATATTTT
CASNMGDRAGGNTIYF
>TRBJ1-4|-|TRBV7-9|-
TGTGCCAGCAGCTCTGACTCAACTAATGAAAAACTGTTTTTT
CASSSDSTNEKLFF
>TRBJ1-4|TRBD1|TRBV3-1/TRBV3-2|-
TGTGCCAGCAGCCAAGTGGGGGACAGGGACGAAAAACTGTTTTTT
CASSQVGDRDEKLFF
>TRBJ2-1|TRBD2|TRBV9|-
TGTGCCAGCAGCGTAGCTCTAGCGGGGAAAAATGAGCAGTTCTTC
CASSVALAGKNEQFF
>TRBJ1-2|-|TRBV21-1|-
TGTGCCAGCAGCAAATCCGACAGGGGGCCGAGAGGCTACACCTTC
CASSKSDRGPRGYTF
>TRBJ2-2|TRBD2|TRBV29-1|-
TGCAGCGTCACCGGGACTAGTGCCGACACCGGGGAGCTGTTTTTT
CSVTGTSADTGELFF
>TRBJ2-5|TRBD2|TRBV11-3|-
TGTGCCAGCAGCTCCCGACTAGCGGGGGGGCTAGAGACCCAGTACTTC
CASSSRLAGGLETQYF
>TRBJ2-2|-|TRBV5-1|-
TGCGCCAGCAGCCTACAGTCCACCGGGGAGCTGTTTTTT
CASSLQSTGELFF
>TRBJ2-3|TRBD2|TRBV5-4|-
TGTGCCAGCAGCTCTTTACTAGCGGGGGGGCCAGATACGCAGTATTTT
CASSSLLAGGPDTQYF
>TRBJ1-1|-|TRBV7-2|-
TGTGCCAGCAGCCCGGGGTTAGCTGGGGGCAAAAGAGCTTTCTTT
CASSPGLAGGKRAFF
>TRBJ2-3|TRBD2|TRBV7-3|-
TGTGCCAGCAGCTTAAGCGGGGGGGAACATACGCAGTATTTT
CASSLSGGEHTQYF
>TRBJ1-2|-|TRBV13|-
TGTGCCAGCAGCCGAGGGACTTATGGCTACACCTTC
CASSRGTYGYTF
>TRBJ1-4|-|TRBV7-9|-
TGTGCCAGTAGTAAAACGGAGGCAACTAATGAAAAACTGTTTTTT
CASSKTEATNEKLFF
>TRBJ1-3|-|TRBV5-1|-
TGCGCCAGCAGCTCCGAGCGGCAGGGAAACACCATATATTTT
CASSSERQGNTIYF
>TRBJ1-4|-|TRBV6-1|-
TGTGCCAGCAGTGAAGGCGGCAGTCGAAGTGAAAAACTGTTTTTT
CASSEGGSRSEKLFF
>TRBJ2-7|-|TRBV12-3/TRBV12-4|-
TGTGCCAGCAGTTTCCTCTCCTACGAGCAGTACTTC
CASSFLSYEQYF
>TRBJ1-3|TRBD1|TRBV9|-
TGTGCCAGCAGTAGTCCGGGACAGGTTTCCCACTCTGGAAACACCATATATTTT
CASSSPGQVSHSGNTIYF
>TRBJ2-7|-|TRBV6-6|-
TGTGCCAGCAGTTACTCGTACAGGCACTCTCCCTACGAGCAGTACTTC
CASSYSYRHSPYEQYF
>TRBJ2-2|TRBD2|TRBV5-4|few
TGTGCCAGCAGCTTGCTGGGCGGGGGGGCCCCAGGGGAGCTGTTTTTT
CASSLLGGGAPGELFF
>TRBJ1-2|TRBD1|TRBV5-1|-
TGCGCCAGCAGCTTGGCCTGGACAGGGGGGGATGGCTACACCTTC
CASSLAWTGGDGYTF